This section outlines one T cell receptor (beta chain) sequence together with its context. This sample was taken from a study of blood T cell repertoires in COVID-19. About the study: COVID-19 samples, acute and convalescent, were from the United States, Italy and Spain. PBMCs, B-cell-depleted T cells, or T cells were the source of the cDNA or gDNA that made up the material.

Source study methods: Estimation of nucleated cell counts relied on the amplification of reference gene primers. Produced via immunoSEQ multiplex PCR; TCRdb's table is partial and in-frame only. The V and J calls and the clone size are those of that table, but D and trimming were determined from the DNA. The table includes tens of thousands of clones, 85% to 90% detected once. The CDR3 totals 16 residues. Per the germline V gene, CDR1 is MDHEN and CDR2 is SYDVKM. V lost 5 bases, J lost 2 bases, and 6 bases stayed unmatched. The source of this sequence is a man aged 65 to 79 with active or convalescent COVID-19. The material sequenced was peripheral blood. The chain links TRBV28 to TRBJ2-2; 9 nucleotides agree with TRBD1. The chain's CDR3 is CASSMGQGPNTGELFF. DNA of the CDR3: TGTGCCAGCAGTATGGGACAGGGCCCTAACACCGGGGAGCTGTTTTTT.